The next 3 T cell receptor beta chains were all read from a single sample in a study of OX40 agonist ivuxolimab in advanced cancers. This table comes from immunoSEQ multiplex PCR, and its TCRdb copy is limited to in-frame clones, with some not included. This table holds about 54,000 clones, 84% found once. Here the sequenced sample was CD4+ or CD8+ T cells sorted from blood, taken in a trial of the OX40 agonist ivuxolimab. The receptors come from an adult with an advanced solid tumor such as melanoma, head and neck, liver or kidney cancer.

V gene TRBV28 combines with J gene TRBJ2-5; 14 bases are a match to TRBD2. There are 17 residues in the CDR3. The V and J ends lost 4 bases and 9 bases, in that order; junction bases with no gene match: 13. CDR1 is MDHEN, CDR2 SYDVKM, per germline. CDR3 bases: TGTGCCAGCAGTTCGACTAGCGGGAGGGAAATTTTCATGGCCCAGTACTTC. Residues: CASSSTSGREIFMAQYF.

This chain's CDR3 is CASSRTGGSGNTIYF. The CDR3 DNA sequence: TGTGCCAGCAGCAGGACGGGCGGTTCCGGAAACACCATATATTTT. The chain links TRBV21-1 to TRBJ1-3. TRBV21-1 is annotated as a pseudogene. The CDR3 loop spans 15 amino acids.

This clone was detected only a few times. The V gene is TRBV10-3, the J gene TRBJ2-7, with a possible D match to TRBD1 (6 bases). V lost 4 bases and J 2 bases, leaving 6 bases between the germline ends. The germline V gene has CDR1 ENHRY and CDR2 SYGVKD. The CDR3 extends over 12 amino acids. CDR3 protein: CAISAGAYEQYF. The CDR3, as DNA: TGTGCCATCAGTGCAGGGGCCTACGAGCAGTACTTC.